Listed below are T cell receptor beta chains from one sample, sequenced in a study of Ad26.COV2.S vaccination and SARS-CoV-2 variants. Data came from immunoSEQ multiplex PCR; TCRdb stores just in-frame clones and leaves some out. The sample carries 300,000 to 500,000 clones, 88% recorded once. This specimen was peripheral blood, taken in a trial of Ad26.COV2.S vaccine versus placebo. These receptors were collected from a person between 18 and 60 years old who received the Ad26.COV2.S COVID-19 vaccine or a placebo. CDR3s include the opening cysteine and the closing phenylalanine or tryptophan. A D gene is named only where the DNA matches it firmly. For some rows the clone size is stated as once, few or many, or as a class when expanded; others skip it.

V gene	D gene	J gene	clone size	CDR3 protein	CDR3 DNA
TRBV5-4	.	TRBJ1-1	.	CASTTDGRNTEAFF	TGTGCCAGCACCACCGACGGGCGCAACACTGAAGCTTTCTTT
TRBV14	TRBD2	TRBJ2-5	.	CASSQGLAGTETQYF	TGTGCCAGCAGCCAGGGACTAGCGGGGACAGAGACCCAGTACTTC
TRBV12-3/TRBV12-4	.	TRBJ1-2	.	CASTTGRWGYTF	TGTGCCAGCACTACGGGACGGTGGGGCTACACCTTC
TRBV25-1	.	TRBJ1-1	.	CASSGITIPGAEAFF	TGTGCCAGCAGTGGGATAACAATTCCCGGGGCTGAAGCTTTCTTT
TRBV3-1/TRBV3-2	TRBD1	TRBJ1-2	.	CASSQYAGGWYGYTF	TGTGCCAGCAGCCAATATGCAGGGGGCTGGTATGGCTACACCTTC
TRBV7-9	TRBD1	TRBJ1-2	.	CASSLATGAVTF	TGTGCCAGCAGCTTAGCGACAGGGGCGGTCACCTTC
TRBV2	.	TRBJ1-6	.	CASSQGSLSSYNSPLHF	TGTGCCAGCAGTCAGGGGTCGTTAAGCTCCTATAATTCACCCCTCCACTTT
TRBV9	TRBD2	TRBJ2-3	.	CASSVLAGGTDTQYF	TGTGCCAGCAGCGTTTTAGCGGGGGGCACAGATACGCAGTATTTT
TRBV3-1/TRBV3-2	TRBD1	TRBJ1-1	.	CASSRDRGQGTEAFF	TGTGCCAGCAGCCGGGACAGGGGGCAAGGCACTGAAGCTTTCTTT
TRBV2	.	TRBJ2-3	.	CASSAWEVGEQYF	TGTGCCAGCAGTGCTTGGGAGGTCGGGGAGCAGTATTTT
TRBV10-3	.	TRBJ1-2	.	CAISAGPGNYGYTF	TGTGCCATCAGTGCAGGGCCAGGGAACTATGGCTACACCTTC
TRBV6-2/TRBV6-3	TRBD1	TRBJ2-2	once	CASSPDRRNTGELFF	TGTGCCAGCAGTCCGGACAGGCGGAACACCGGGGAGCTGTTTTTT
TRBV3-1/TRBV3-2	TRBD1	TRBJ2-6	.	CASSLYAPGQAFSGANVLTF	TGTGCCAGCAGCCTCTATGCCCCGGGACAGGCTTTCTCTGGGGCCAACGTCCTGACTTTC
TRBV3-1/TRBV3-2	.	TRBJ1-1	.	CASSPSTLNTEAFF	TGTGCCAGCAGCCCCTCGACCTTGAACACTGAAGCTTTCTTT
TRBV9	.	TRBJ2-3	.	CAGGTDTQYF	TGTGCCGGCGGCACAGATACGCAGTATTTT
TRBV11-2	.	TRBJ1-2	.	CASSLARGPNYGYTF	TGTGCCAGCAGCTTAGCTCGTGGACCAAACTATGGCTACACCTTC
TRBV5-1	TRBD1	TRBJ1-4	.	CASSLGQGSGGTNEKLFF	TGCGCCAGCAGCCTTGGACAGGGGAGCGGAGGGACTAATGAAAAACTGTTTTTT
TRBV20-1	.	TRBJ2-5	.	CSAEVGETQYF	TGCAGTGCGGAGGTGGGGGAGACCCAGTACTTC
TRBV4-1	.	TRBJ2-7	.	CASSHFSGASYEQYF	TGCGCCAGCAGCCACTTTAGCGGCGCTTCCTACGAGCAGTACTTC
TRBV4-1	TRBD1	TRBJ2-7	.	CASSQGVGTVQEGEQYF	TGCGCCAGCAGCCAAGGGGTCGGGACAGTGCAAGAGGGCGAGCAGTACTTC
TRBV7-6	TRBD1	TRBJ2-2	.	CASSSGQGARKTGELFF	TGTGCCAGCAGCTCAGGACAGGGGGCGCGGAAGACCGGGGAGCTGTTTTTT
TRBV7-9	TRBD1	TRBJ1-1	.	CASSLMDRTNTEAFF	TGTGCCAGCAGCTTAATGGACAGGACGAACACTGAAGCTTTCTTT
TRBV23-1	.	TRBJ1-5	.	CASSQSWRRSNQPQHF	TGCGCCAGCAGTCAATCGTGGAGGCGAAGCAATCAGCCCCAGCATTTT
TRBV7-2	.	TRBJ1-3	.	CASSQNGGLNTIYF	TGTGCCAGCAGTCAAAACGGGGGTCTCAACACCATATATTTT
TRBV6-2/TRBV6-3	TRBD2	TRBJ2-1	.	CASSYWPGLAGALVRNEQFF	TGTGCCAGCAGTTACTGGCCCGGACTAGCGGGGGCCCTAGTTAGGAATGAGCAGTTCTTC
TRBV12-3/TRBV12-4	.	TRBJ1-5	.	CASSLHGQPQHF	TGTGCCAGCAGTTTACATGGGCAGCCCCAGCATTTT
TRBV3-1/TRBV3-2	.	TRBJ2-3	.	CASSQGRTVPSTDTQYF	TGTGCCAGCAGCCAAGGACGGACAGTACCTAGCACAGATACGCAGTATTTT
TRBV4-1	.	TRBJ2-7	.	CASSQVNGQGSSYEQYF	TGCGCCAGCAGCCAAGTCAACGGACAAGGAAGCTCCTACGAGCAGTACTTC
TRBV6-5	TRBD1	TRBJ1-1	.	CASSWDRSTEAFF	TGTGCCAGCAGTTGGGACAGATCAACTGAAGCTTTCTTT
TRBV7-9	TRBD1	TRBJ1-1	.	CASRRTGARAEAFF	TGTGCCAGCAGACGTACAGGGGCGCGGGCTGAAGCTTTCTTT
TRBV5-8	.	TRBJ2-2	.	CASSLGRSGELFF	TGTGCCAGCAGCTTGGGCAGGTCCGGGGAGCTGTTTTTT
TRBV6-6	TRBD1	TRBJ2-2	.	CASSYSYRGNTGELFF	TGTGCCAGCAGTTACTCATACAGGGGAAACACCGGGGAGCTGTTTTTT
TRBV14	.	TRBJ2-7	.	CASSQQVATYEQYF	TGTGCCAGCAGCCAACAGGTTGCGACCTACGAGCAGTACTTC